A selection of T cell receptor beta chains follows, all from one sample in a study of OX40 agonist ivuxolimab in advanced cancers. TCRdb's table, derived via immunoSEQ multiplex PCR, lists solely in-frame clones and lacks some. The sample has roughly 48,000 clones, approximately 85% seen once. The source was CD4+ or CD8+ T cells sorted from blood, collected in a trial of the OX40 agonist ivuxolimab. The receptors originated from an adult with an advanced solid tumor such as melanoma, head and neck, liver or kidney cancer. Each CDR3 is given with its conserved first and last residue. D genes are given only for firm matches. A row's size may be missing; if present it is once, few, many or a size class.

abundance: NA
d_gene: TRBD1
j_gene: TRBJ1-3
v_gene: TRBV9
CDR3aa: CASSPGQGSGNTIYF
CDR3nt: TGTGCCAGCAGCCCCGGACAGGGATCCGGAAACACCATATATTTT

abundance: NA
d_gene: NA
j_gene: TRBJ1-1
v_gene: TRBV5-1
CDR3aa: CASSLLNRETEAFF
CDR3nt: TGCGCCAGCAGCTTGTTGAATAGGGAGACTGAAGCTTTCTTT

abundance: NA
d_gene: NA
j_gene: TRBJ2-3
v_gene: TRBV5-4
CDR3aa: CASSIGMGSLGDTQYF
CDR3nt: TGTGCCAGCAGCATTGGGATGGGTAGCTTAGGGGATACGCAGTATTTT

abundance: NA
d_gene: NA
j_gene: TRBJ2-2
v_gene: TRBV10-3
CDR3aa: CAISDQNTGELFF
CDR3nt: TGTGCCATCAGTGACCAGAACACCGGGGAGCTGTTTTTT

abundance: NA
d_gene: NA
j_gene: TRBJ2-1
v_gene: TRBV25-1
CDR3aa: CASSEYGGTEQFF
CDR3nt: TGTGCCAGCAGTGAATATGGGGGGACTGAGCAGTTCTTC

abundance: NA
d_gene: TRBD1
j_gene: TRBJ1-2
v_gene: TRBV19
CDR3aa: CASSMGQNYGYTF
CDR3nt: TGTGCCAGTAGTATGGGACAGAACTATGGCTACACCTTC

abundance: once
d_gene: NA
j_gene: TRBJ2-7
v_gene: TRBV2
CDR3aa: CASKGGPLYEQYF
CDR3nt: TGTGCCAGCAAAGGAGGGCCCCTCTACGAGCAGTACTTC

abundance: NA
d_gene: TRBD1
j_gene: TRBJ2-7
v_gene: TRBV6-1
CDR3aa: CASSEDRTYEQYF
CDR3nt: TGTGCCAGCAGTGAGGACAGGACCTACGAGCAGTACTTC

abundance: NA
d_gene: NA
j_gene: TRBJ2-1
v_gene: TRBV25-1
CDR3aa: CASSEARTGNEQFF
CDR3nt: TGTGCCAGCAGTGAAGCCCGAACAGGCAATGAGCAGTTCTTC

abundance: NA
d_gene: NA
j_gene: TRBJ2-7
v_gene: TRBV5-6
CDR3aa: CASSLQFYEQYF
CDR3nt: TGTGCCAGCAGCTTGCAGTTCTACGAGCAGTACTTC

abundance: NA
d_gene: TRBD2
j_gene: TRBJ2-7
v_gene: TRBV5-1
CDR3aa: CASSFREGEQYF
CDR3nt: TGCGCCAGCAGCTTCAGGGAGGGCGAGCAGTACTTC

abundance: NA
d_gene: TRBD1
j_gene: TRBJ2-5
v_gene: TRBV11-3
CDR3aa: CASSLGQGMETQYF
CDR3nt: TGTGCCAGCAGCTTGGGACAGGGGATGGAGACCCAGTACTTC

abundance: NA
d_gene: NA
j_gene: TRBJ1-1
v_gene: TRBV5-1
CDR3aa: CASSLGRANTEAFF
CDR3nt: TGCGCCAGCAGCTTGGGCAGGGCCAACACTGAAGCTTTCTTT

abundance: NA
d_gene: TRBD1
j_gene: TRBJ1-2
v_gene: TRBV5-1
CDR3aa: CASSSSGARGRSGYTF
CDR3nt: TGCGCCAGCAGCTCCTCAGGGGCCAGGGGGCGTTCTGGCTACACCTTC

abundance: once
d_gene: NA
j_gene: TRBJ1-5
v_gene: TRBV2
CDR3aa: CASSEGRQNQPQHF
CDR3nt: TGTGCCAGCAGTGAGGGAAGACAGAATCAGCCCCAGCATTTT

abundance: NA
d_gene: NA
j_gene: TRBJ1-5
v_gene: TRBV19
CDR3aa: CASSMSGGLSNQPQHF
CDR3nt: TGTGCCAGTAGTATGAGCGGCGGTCTTAGCAATCAGCCCCAGCATTTT

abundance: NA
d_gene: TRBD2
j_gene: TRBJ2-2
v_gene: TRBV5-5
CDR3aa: CASIQFGGTGELFF
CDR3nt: TGTGCCAGCATCCAATTCGGGGGGACCGGGGAGCTGTTTTTT

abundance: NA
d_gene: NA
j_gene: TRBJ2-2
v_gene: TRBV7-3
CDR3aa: CASSLMGQNTGELFF
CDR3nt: TGTGCCAGCAGCTTAATGGGACAGAACACCGGGGAGCTGTTTTTT

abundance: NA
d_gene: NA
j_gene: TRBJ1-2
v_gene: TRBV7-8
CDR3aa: CASSSGVTGYTF
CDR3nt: TGTGCCAGCAGTTCAGGGGTCACCGGCTACACCTTC

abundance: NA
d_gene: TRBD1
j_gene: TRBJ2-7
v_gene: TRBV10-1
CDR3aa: CASSAGGDEQYF
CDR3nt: TGCGCCAGCAGCGCAGGGGGAGACGAGCAGTACTTC

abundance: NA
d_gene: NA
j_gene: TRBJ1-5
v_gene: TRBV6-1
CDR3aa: CASSHGGNQPQHF
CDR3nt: TGTGCCAGCAGCCACGGGGGCAATCAGCCCCAGCATTTT

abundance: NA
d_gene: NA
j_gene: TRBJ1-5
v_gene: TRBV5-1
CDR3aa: CASSLELAVGGNQPQHF
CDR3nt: TGCGCCAGCAGCTTGGAATTGGCGGTTGGTGGCAATCAGCCCCAGCATTTT

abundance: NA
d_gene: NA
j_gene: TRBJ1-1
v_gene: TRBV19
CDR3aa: CASSVAPDSPNTEAFF
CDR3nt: TGTGCCAGTAGTGTGGCTCCAGACAGTCCGAACACTGAAGCTTTCTTT

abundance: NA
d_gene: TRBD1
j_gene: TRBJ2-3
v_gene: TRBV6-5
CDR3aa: CASSFGTGSDTQYF
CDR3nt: TGTGCCAGCAGTTTCGGGACAGGGTCCGATACGCAGTATTTT

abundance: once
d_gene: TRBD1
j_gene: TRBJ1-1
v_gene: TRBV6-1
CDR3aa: CASTLAAGGGTEAFF
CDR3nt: TGTGCCAGCACCCTTGCCGCAGGGGGGGGAACTGAAGCTTTCTTT

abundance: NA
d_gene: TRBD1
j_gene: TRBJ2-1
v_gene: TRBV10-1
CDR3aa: CASSAFSGTGGGNEQFF
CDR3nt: TGCGCCAGCAGTGCCTTCTCCGGGACAGGGGGGGGGAATGAGCAGTTCTTC

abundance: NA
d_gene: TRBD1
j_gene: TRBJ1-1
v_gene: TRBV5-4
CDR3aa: CASSPNGGTVREAFF
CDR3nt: TGTGCCAGCAGCCCCAACGGCGGGACAGTGCGGGAAGCTTTCTTT

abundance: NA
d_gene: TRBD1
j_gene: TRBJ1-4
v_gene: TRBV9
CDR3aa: CASSDRDREPTNEKLFF
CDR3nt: TGTGCCAGCAGCGATAGAGACAGGGAGCCCACTAATGAAAAACTGTTTTTT

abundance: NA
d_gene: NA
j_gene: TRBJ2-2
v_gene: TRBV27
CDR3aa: CASQRYTGELFF
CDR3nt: TGTGCCAGTCAGCGGTACACCGGGGAGCTGTTTTTT

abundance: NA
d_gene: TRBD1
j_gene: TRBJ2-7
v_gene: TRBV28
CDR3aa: CASRPSGTAPPEQYF
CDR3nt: TGTGCCAGCAGACCCTCCGGGACAGCCCCTCCCGAGCAGTACTTC

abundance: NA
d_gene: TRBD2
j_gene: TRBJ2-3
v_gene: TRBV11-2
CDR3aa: CASSLRDGSGSKADTQYF
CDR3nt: TGTGCCAGCAGCTTAAGGGATGGTAGCGGGAGTAAGGCAGATACGCAGTATTTT

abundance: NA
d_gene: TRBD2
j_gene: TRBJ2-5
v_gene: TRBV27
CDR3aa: CASSKRERETQYF
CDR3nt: TGTGCCAGCAGCAAGCGGGAACGAGAGACCCAGTACTTC

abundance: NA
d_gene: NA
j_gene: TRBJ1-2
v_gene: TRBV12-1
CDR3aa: CASSSPSGDYGYTF
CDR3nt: TGTGCCAGCAGCTCCCCTTCGGGGGATTATGGCTACACCTTC

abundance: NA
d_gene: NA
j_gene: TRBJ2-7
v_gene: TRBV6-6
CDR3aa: CASSPYLTPPYEQYF
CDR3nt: TGTGCCAGCAGTCCATACCTTACCCCACCCTACGAGCAGTACTTC

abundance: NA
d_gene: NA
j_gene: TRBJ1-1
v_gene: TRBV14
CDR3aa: CASSHLTRGPRTRAFF
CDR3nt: TGTGCCAGCAGCCACTTAACCAGGGGACCCCGAACTCGGGCTTTCTTT

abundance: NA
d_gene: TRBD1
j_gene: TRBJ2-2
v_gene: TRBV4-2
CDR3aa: CASSYGQGEGTGELFF
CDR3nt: TGTGCCAGCAGCTACGGACAGGGGGAAGGGACCGGGGAGCTGTTTTTT

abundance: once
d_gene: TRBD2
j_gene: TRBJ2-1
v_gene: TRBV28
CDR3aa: CASSLPFGLALNNEQFF
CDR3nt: TGTGCCAGCAGTTTACCCTTTGGACTAGCGTTGAACAATGAGCAGTTCTTC

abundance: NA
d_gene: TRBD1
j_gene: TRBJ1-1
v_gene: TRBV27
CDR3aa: CASSSFSTGKTEAFF
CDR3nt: TGTGCCAGCAGTTCCTTCTCGACAGGGAAAACTGAAGCTTTCTTT

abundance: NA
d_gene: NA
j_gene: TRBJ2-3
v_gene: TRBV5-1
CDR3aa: CASSLGPTDTQYF
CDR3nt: TGCGCCAGCAGCTTGGGGCCGACAGATACGCAGTATTTT

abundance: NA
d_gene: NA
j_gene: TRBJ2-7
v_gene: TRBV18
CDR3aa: CASSRVGFLYEQYF
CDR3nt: TGTGCCAGCTCACGGGTCGGCTTTCTCTACGAGCAGTACTTC

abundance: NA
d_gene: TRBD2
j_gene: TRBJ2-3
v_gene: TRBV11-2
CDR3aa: CASSPYSTSGYTDTQYF
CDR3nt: TGTGCCAGCAGCCCGTACTCGACTAGCGGGTACACAGATACGCAGTATTTT

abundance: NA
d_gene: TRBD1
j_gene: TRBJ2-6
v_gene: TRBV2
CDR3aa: CASSRTGLSNVLTF
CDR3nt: TGTGCCAGCAGTCGGACAGGGCTTTCCAACGTCCTGACTTTC

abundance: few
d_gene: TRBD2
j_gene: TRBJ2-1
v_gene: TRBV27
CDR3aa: CASGGTIGETNEQFF
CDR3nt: TGTGCCAGCGGCGGGACTATTGGGGAAACCAATGAGCAGTTCTTC

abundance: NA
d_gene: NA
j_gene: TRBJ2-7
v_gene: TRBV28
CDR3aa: CASSPGTFSYEQYF
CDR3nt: TGTGCCAGCAGTCCTGGGACATTCTCCTACGAGCAGTACTTC

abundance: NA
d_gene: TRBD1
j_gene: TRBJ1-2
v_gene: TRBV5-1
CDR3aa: CASSLGQRYGYTF
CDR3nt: TGCGCCAGCAGCCTGGGACAGAGATATGGCTACACCTTC

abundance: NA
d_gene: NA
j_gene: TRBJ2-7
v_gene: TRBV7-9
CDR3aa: CASSLGVAGDEQYF
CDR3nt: TGTGCCAGCAGCTTAGGGGTCGCAGGGGACGAGCAGTACTTC

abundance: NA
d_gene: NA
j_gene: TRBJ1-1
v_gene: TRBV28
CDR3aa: CASSLGQGGGTEAFF
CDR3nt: TGTGCCAGCAGTTTAGGTCAGGGCGGAGGCACTGAAGCTTTCTTT

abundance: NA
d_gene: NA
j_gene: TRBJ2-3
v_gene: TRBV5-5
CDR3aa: CASSFADSTDTQYF
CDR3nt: TGTGCCAGCAGCTTCGCGGACAGCACAGATACGCAGTATTTT

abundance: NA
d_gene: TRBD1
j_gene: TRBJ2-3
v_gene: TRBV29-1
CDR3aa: CSGCRGSGDTQYF
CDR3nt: TGCAGCGGCTGCAGGGGGAGTGGAGATACGCAGTATTTT

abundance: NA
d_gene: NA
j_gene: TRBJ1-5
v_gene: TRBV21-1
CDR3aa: CASSVHRGQFHQPQHF
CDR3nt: TGTGCCAGCAGCGTCCACAGGGGGCAGTTCCATCAGCCCCAGCATTTT